This T cell receptor beta chain was captured in a study of control samples from healthy donors and cancer patients. The repertoire was sequenced with immunoSEQ multiplex PCR; TCRdb's copy has only in-frame clones and lacks some. The sample lists around 170,000 clones, 80% to 90% occurring once. CDR3 length: 14 amino acids. Germline assignment: CDR1 ENHRY and CDR2 SYGVKD. Trimming stripped 6 bases from V and 0 bases from J, with 11 bases between. V gene TRBV10-3 combines with J gene TRBJ1-1, with D hard to call. This receptor was taken from a woman aged 25 to 39 in good health. The sample was blood. The CDR3 DNA is TGTGCCATCAGCACGGGAGAGCTGAACACTGAAGCTTTCTTT. Translating it yields CAISTGELNTEAFF.